A selection of T cell receptor beta chains follows, all from one sample in a study of shared clonotypes between healthy human individuals. Clones were read by immunoSEQ multiplex PCR, and TCRdb kept only the in-frame ones, dropping some. Seen here are about 470,000 clones, about 76% observed once, and the top ten hold roughly 13%. Sequencing was carried out using PBMCs. These TCRs come from a middle-aged woman in good health. Some clones in this sample may be carry-over from other donors' samples. Each CDR3 is given with its conserved first and last residue. D genes are given only for firm matches.

d_call: TRBD2
v_call: TRBV28
j_call: TRBJ2-7
cdr3_nt: TGTGCCAGCAAAAGGGTGTTCACCGGGACTACTTACGAGCAGTACTTC
cdr3_aa: CASKRVFTGTTYEQYF

d_call: .
v_call: TRBV5-1
j_call: TRBJ2-7
cdr3_nt: TGCGCCAGCAGCTTGGCCCTTCGGGACACCTCCTACGAGCAGTACTTC
cdr3_aa: CASSLALRDTSYEQYF

d_call: TRBD2
v_call: TRBV30
j_call: TRBJ2-1
cdr3_nt: TGTGCCTGGAGTGCCTCTAGCGGGAGGGCGAATGAGCAGTTCTTC
cdr3_aa: CAWSASSGRANEQFF

d_call: .
v_call: TRBV25-1
j_call: TRBJ2-7
cdr3_nt: TGTGCCAGCAGCTTAGTCGGGGCGGGCGACGAGCAGTACTTC
cdr3_aa: CASSLVGAGDEQYF

d_call: .
v_call: TRBV19
j_call: TRBJ2-5
cdr3_nt: TGTGCCAGTAGTACGACCGGGCTGGTGAAAACCCAGTACTTC
cdr3_aa: CASSTTGLVKTQYF

d_call: TRBD2
v_call: TRBV15
j_call: TRBJ2-7
cdr3_nt: TGTGCCACCAGCAGAGTTCGGACTAGCTTCTACGAGCAGTACTTC
cdr3_aa: CATSRVRTSFYEQYF

d_call: TRBD1
v_call: TRBV28
j_call: TRBJ1-2
cdr3_nt: TGTGCCAGCAGTTTACAGGGGGAGGGAGGCTACACCTTC
cdr3_aa: CASSLQGEGGYTF

d_call: .
v_call: TRBV28
j_call: TRBJ2-7
cdr3_nt: TGTGCCAGCAGTCGGGACCTCACCCAGTCCTACGAGCAGTACTTC
cdr3_aa: CASSRDLTQSYEQYF

d_call: TRBD1
v_call: TRBV28
j_call: TRBJ2-7
cdr3_nt: TGTGCCAGCAGTTTAAGGGACAGGACTGACGAGCAGTACTTC
cdr3_aa: CASSLRDRTDEQYF

d_call: .
v_call: TRBV14
j_call: TRBJ1-2
cdr3_nt: TGTGCCAGCAGCCAGGGGGGGAACTATGGCTACACCTTC
cdr3_aa: CASSQGGNYGYTF